This passage covers 28 T cell receptor beta chains from one sample sequenced in a study of CD8 T cells in ankylosing spondylitis. Study findings and constraints: Ankylosing spondylitis blood seemed to carry a telltale TCR beta motif made of under 10 highly homologous variants.

A single record per CDR3 protein comes from TCRdb applying MiXCR to the 5' RACE reads. The sample lists about 500,000 distinct CDR3 sequences, approximately 5% seen once, with under 4.5% in the top ten. No antigen has been assigned to these receptors. Sequencing was done on a sample of blood, either unsorted or a sorted T cell fraction (not recorded which). The receptors come from a male donor with ankylosing spondylitis.

The rearrangement links TRBV2 to TRBJ2-5, with D perhaps TRBD1 or TRBD2 (6 bases each). There are 12 residues in the CDR3. Germline CDR1 is SNHLY and CDR2 is FYNNEI. The V and J ends lost 6 bases and 4 bases respectively, with 9 bases between them. The CDR3 is CASRRGVETQYF. In DNA form, the CDR3 reads TGTGCCAGCAGGAGGGGGGTAGAGACCCAGTACTTC.

In its sample, this clonotype was seen many times. The rearrangement links TRBV4-3 to TRBJ1-1; D is perhaps TRBD1 (6 bases). CDR1 and CDR2 (germline): LGHNA, YSLEER. Trimming took off 4 bases at V and 0 bases at J, with 9 bases between the two ends. The CDR3 spans 14 residues. CDR3 loop: CASSLDSVNTEAFF. The CDR3 nucleotides are TGCGCCAGCAGCCTGGACAGCGTGAACACTGAAGCTTTCTTT.

At least ten counts were recorded for this clonotype. The chain employs TRBV28 and TRBJ2-5; D possibly corresponds to TRBD1 (5 bases). Germline CDR1 reads MDHEN; CDR2 reads SYDVKM. The CDR3 has 15 amino acids. V lost 6 bases and J 5 bases, leaving 19 bases between the germline ends. The CDR3 DNA is TGTGCCAGCAGGCCCCGTGGACACCAGGAGGAGACCCAGTACTTC. It is translated as CASRPRGHQEETQYF.

This clonotype was observed many times. The gene calls are TRBV27 and TRBJ2-5; D may correspond to TRBD1 or TRBD2 (6 bases each). CDR3 length equals 13 residues. CDR1 and CDR2 from the germline V gene are MNHEY and SMNVEV (reference sequence). V was clipped by 1 base and J by 5 bases, with 8 bases between them. CDR3 DNA: TGTGCCAGCAGTTTATGGGGGGCCGAGACCCAGTACTTC. Protein: CASSLWGAETQYF.

The sample holds many counts of this clonotype. V usage is TRBV5-1 and J usage is TRBJ1-1; no reliable D call. The CDR3 has 13 amino acids. CDR1 SGHRS and CDR2 YFSETQ come from the germline V gene. V shed 2 bases and J shed 3 bases, with 8 bases lying between them. CDR3 residues: CASSFLEDTEAFF. In nucleotides, the CDR3 is TGCGCCAGCAGCTTTTTAGAGGACACTGAAGCTTTCTTT.

A few counts support this clonotype. V gene TRBV7-9 combines with J gene TRBJ2-5; 8 nucleotides agree with TRBD1. Germline CDR1 SEHNR, CDR2 FQNEAQ (reference sequence). This CDR3 spans 14 amino acids. The ends lost 6 bases at V and 4 bases at J; junction bases unmatched: 7. The CDR3 reads CASRATGAGETQYF. In DNA, the CDR3 is TGTGCCAGCAGGGCGACAGGGGCGGGAGAGACCCAGTACTTC.

This clonotype was observed at least ten times. The gene calls are TRBV6-2 or TRBV6-3 and TRBJ2-1; D not certain. Germline values: CDR1 MNHEY, CDR2 SVGEGT. CDR3 length: 14 amino acids. The V end was cut by 10 bases, the J end by 7 bases, with 20 bases between. The CDR3 sequence: CATGWTDSSNEQFF. The DNA of the CDR3 is TGTGCCACCGGGTGGACCGATAGCTCTAATGAGCAGTTCTTC.

This clonotype was counted ten times or more. This chain connects TRBV5-1 to TRBJ2-2; D remains unclear. In germline, CDR1 is SGHRS, CDR2 YFSETQ. The CDR3 is 15 residues long. The V end lost 1 base, the J end lost 4 bases, and 11 bases lay between the germline ends. The CDR3 region is CASSLSPSFTGELFF. CDR3 nucleotide sequence: TGCGCCAGCAGCTTGTCCCCCTCTTTCACCGGGGAGCTGTTTTTT.

The chain carries TRBV20-1 and TRBJ2-3; tentatively, D is TRBD2 (5 bases). The germline gives CDR1 DFQATT, CDR2 SNEGSKA (reference sequence). This CDR3 contains 16 residues. The ends were cut back, 3 bases at V and 0 bases at J, with 16 bases in the middle. Written as DNA, the CDR3 is TGCAGTGCTAGGGGAAAAGTCCGGGATAGCACAGATACGCAGTATTTT. Protein: CSARGKVRDSTDTQYF.

The table lists this clonotype with many counts. The chain is built from TRBV9 and TRBJ2-5; TRBD2 agrees at 7 bases. There are 14 residues in the CDR3. V lost 1 base to trimming and J lost 1 base; unmatched junction nucleotides: 1. The germline gives CDR1 SGDLS, CDR2 YYNGEE. DNA of the CDR3: TGTGCCAGCAGCGTAAGCGGGACCCAAGAGACCCAGTACTTC. This sequence encodes CASSVSGTQETQYF. The full variable domain, in which reference TRBV9 and TRBJ2-5 provide the parts outside the CDR3, is DSGVTQTPKHLITATGQRVTLRCSPRSGDLSVYWYQQSLDQGLQFLIQYYNGEERAKGNILERFSAQQFPDLHSELNLSSLELGDSALYFCASSVSGTQETQYFGPGTRLLVL.

This clonotype showed up many times. This chain joins TRBV24-1 and TRBJ2-1, with D possibly matching TRBD1 (5 bases). There are 13 residues in the CDR3. The germline V gene has CDR1 KGHDR and CDR2 SFDVKD. With 5 bases removed from V and 12 bases from J, the gap between germline ends came to 16 bases. Here the CDR3 reads CATSGLLGRAQFF. The CDR3 DNA sequence: TGTGCCACCAGTGGTCTCTTAGGCAGGGCGCAGTTCTTC.

Details on this clonotype: A much more abundant neighbour one base away suggests this may be a read error. This CDR3 reads CASSTGTEYNSPHHF. The CDR3, as DNA: TGTGCCAGCAGCACCGGGACAGAATATAATTCACCCCACCACTTT. The chain employs TRBV7-9 and TRBJ1-6; TRBD1 matches 7 bases. This CDR3 is built from 15 residues. Germline loops: CDR1 SEHNR, CDR2 FQNEAQ (reference sequence). Based on the CDR3 plus reference TRBV7-9 and TRBJ1-6, the full variable domain is DTGVSQNPRHKITKRGQNVTFRCDPISEHNRLYWYRQTLGQGPEFLTYFQNEAQLEKSRLLSDRFSAERPKGSFSTLEIQRTEQGDSAMYLCASSTGTEYNSPHHFGNGTRLTVT.

This clonotype has a count of ten or more. The CDR3 DNA is TGCGCCAGCAGCCCCTCCGGGACAGGAATTACCTACGAGCAGTACTTC. Translated: CASSPSGTGITYEQYF. V gene TRBV5-1 combines with J gene TRBJ2-7; 8 positions match TRBD1. The germline V gene encodes CDR1 SGHRS and CDR2 YFSETQ. V was pared by 4 bases and J by 2 bases, with 11 bases of the junction left unmatched. The CDR3 sequence is 16 residues long. The full variable domain, in which reference TRBV5-1 and TRBJ2-7 provide the parts outside the CDR3, is KAGVTQTPRYLIKTRGQQVTLSCSPISGHRSVSWYQQTPGQGLQFLFEYFSETQRNKGNFPGRFSGRQFSNSRSEMNVSTLELGDSALYLCASSPSGTGITYEQYFGPGTRLTVT.

In its sample, this clonotype was seen many times. The rearrangement joins TRBV5-8 to TRBJ1-5, with D hard to call. The CDR3 spans 15 residues. The germline V and J ends were trimmed by 1 base and 0 bases, with 8 bases remaining between them. In germline, CDR1 is SGHTS, CDR2 YDEGEE. In DNA form, the CDR3 reads TGTGCCAGCAGCTTGTCCAGCCGTAGCAATCAGCCCCAGCATTTT. Translation gives CASSLSSRSNQPQHF. Filled out from reference TRBV5-8 and TRBJ1-5, the complete variable domain reads EAGVTQSPTHLIKTRGQQATLRCSPISGHTSVYWYQQALGLGLQFLLWYDEGEERNRGNFPPRFSGRQFPNYSSELNVNALELEDSALYLCASSLSSRSNQPQHFGDGTRLSIL.

This clonotype has ten or more counts. The V and J genes are TRBV7-9 and TRBJ2-2, with 7 nucleotides matching TRBD2. CDR3 length: 17 amino acids. V was pared by 5 bases and J by 5 bases, with 14 bases of the junction left unmatched. The germline V gene encodes CDR1 SEHNR and CDR2 FQNEAQ (reference sequence). CDR3: CASSPQRTSWLTGELFF. The CDR3, as DNA: TGTGCCAGCAGCCCCCAACGGACTAGTTGGTTGACCGGGGAGCTGTTTTTT.

This clonotype was observed at least ten times. This chain joins TRBV20-1 and TRBJ2-7, with TRBD2 identical over 11 bases. The V gene's germline CDR1 is DFQATT and CDR2 SNEGSKA (reference sequence). This CDR3 is 15 amino acids long. V trimming: 3 bases; J trimming: 2 bases; junction bases outside the gene matches: 6. Written as DNA, the CDR3 is TGCAGTGCTAGTAGGCTAGCGGGGGGAGCCTACGAGCAGTACTTC. Its protein is CSASRLAGGAYEQYF.

Comments on this clonotype: Its ends do not fully match the called genes, so a read error is possible. The chain recombines TRBV5-4 with TRBJ2-1, with a tentative D call TRBD2 (6 bases). This CDR3 is 15 amino acids long. The germline V gene encodes CDR1 SGHNT and CDR2 YYREEE (reference sequence). CDR3 DNA: TGTGCCGGCAGCTTGGGGCTAGCGCTTTACAATGAGCAGTTCTTC. Its translation is CAGSLGLALYNEQFF.

This clonotype occurred many times. V and J are TRBV7-9 and TRBJ1-2; the D is unclear. V shed 2 bases and J shed 4 bases, with 14 bases lying between them. The V gene's germline CDR1 is SEHNR and CDR2 FQNEAQ (reference sequence). The CDR3 consists of 15 residues. The CDR3 here is CASSLSAGVLYGYTF. CDR3 nucleotides: TGTGCCAGCAGCTTATCGGCTGGGGTTCTCTATGGCTACACCTTC.

This clonotype was counted ten times or more. The chain combines TRBV6-1 with TRBJ1-1; 7 bases are a match to TRBD1. This CDR3 is built from 13 residues. Germline loops: CDR1 MNHNS, CDR2 SASEGT. Germline trimming cut 8 bases from V and 5 bases from J; bases unmatched to any gene: 8. The CDR3 DNA reads as TGTGCCAGCCAGGGGGGGATCGGAACTGAAGCTTTCTTT. It codes for CASQGGIGTEAFF.

V and J are TRBV6-2 or TRBV6-3 and TRBJ1-5, with D maybe TRBD1 (6 bases). This CDR3 is 16 amino acids long. Between the trimmed V and J ends, which lost 2 bases and 2 bases, there was a span of 13 bases. The germline V gene has CDR1 MNHEY and CDR2 SVGEGT. The CDR3 here is CASSYGRGRGNQPQHF. For the CDR3, the DNA is TGTGCCAGCAGTTACGGAAGGGGGAGAGGCAATCAGCCCCAGCATTTT.

This clonotype was seen repeatedly, ten times or more. The rearrangement joins TRBV4-1 to TRBJ2-1; 11 nucleotides line up with TRBD2. Trimming cost V 3 bases and J 4 bases; bases outside gene matches: 5. The CDR3 is 16 amino acids. Per the germline V gene, CDR1 is MGHRA and CDR2 is YSYEKL. The CDR3 DNA is TGCGCCAGCAGCCACACTAGCGGGAGCAAATACAATGAGCAGTTCTTC. Residues: CASSHTSGSKYNEQFF.

Ten or more counts support this clonotype. The V call is TRBV10-1, the J call TRBJ2-3, with D perhaps TRBD1 or TRBD2 (5 bases each). CDR3 length: 14 amino acids. Looked up from germline, CDR1 is WNHNN and CDR2 is SYGVQD (reference sequence). The V end was cut by 6 bases, the J end by 6 bases, with 16 bases between. This CDR3 is CASSYGTPVDTQYF. The CDR3 coding sequence is TGCGCCAGCAGCTACGGGACCCCAGTCGATACGCAGTATTTT.

This clonotype was observed many times. This chain links TRBV6-5 with TRBJ1-6; unclear D gene. CDR3 length: 14 amino acids. V was pared by 2 bases and J by 7 bases, with 9 bases between. Looked up from germline, CDR1 is MNHEY and CDR2 is SVGAGI. The CDR3, as DNA: TGTGCCAGCAGTTACCGTGGACCGAATTCACCCCTCCACTTT. Translated: CASSYRGPNSPLHF.

This clonotype was found many times. The rearrangement joins TRBV15 to TRBJ2-7; D is unresolved. Trimming removed 3 bases at V and 0 bases at J, with 9 bases between. The CDR3 runs to 14 residues. Germline CDR1 reads LNHNV; CDR2 reads YYDKDF (reference sequence). CDR3 residues: CATSRGSSSYEQYF. CDR3 nucleotides: TGTGCCACCAGCAGGGGGTCTAGCTCCTACGAGCAGTACTTC.

Points on this clonotype: One end of the junction is discordant with germline, which a read error may explain. This chain links TRBV20-1 with TRBJ2-5; a possible D gene is TRBD2 (6 bases). The CDR3 runs 15 residues. Germline V gives CDR1 DFQATT, CDR2 SNEGSKA (reference sequence). CDR3 residues: CSARPLARDHETQYF. The CDR3 DNA sequence: TGCAGTGCTAGACCCCTAGCGAGGGACCACGAGACCCAGTACTTC.

This clonotype was counted at least ten times. The V and J genes are TRBV5-1 and TRBJ2-4; TRBD2 might be the D (7 bases). This CDR3 spans 14 amino acids. Trimming removed 4 bases at V and 8 bases at J, with 16 bases between. CDR1 and CDR2 (germline): SGHRS, YFSETQ. CDR3: CASSAPREGDIQYF. The DNA of the CDR3 is TGCGCCAGCAGCGCCCCAAGGGAGGGGGACATTCAGTACTTC.

This clonotype occurred many times. This chain uses TRBV27 with TRBJ2-3; 9 bases are a match to TRBD2. The CDR3 spans 16 residues. Germline V gene sequence: CDR1 MNHEY, CDR2 SMNVEV (reference sequence). V shed 4 bases, J shed 2 bases, and the junction held 7 bases outside the gene matches. As DNA, the CDR3 is TGTGCCAGCAGTTCTGCCCCGGGACTAGCCACAGATACGCAGTATTTT. This translates into CASSSAPGLATDTQYF.

In its sample, this clonotype was seen many times. The chain has TRBV12-3 or TRBV12-4 and TRBJ2-5, with 10 bases aligning to TRBD2. Trimming cost V 3 bases and J 2 bases; bases outside gene matches: 3. The CDR3 loop spans 15 amino acids. CDR3 nucleotide sequence: TGTGCCAGCAGTTTCAGCGGGGGGGGTCAAGAGACCCAGTACTTC. Protein sequence: CASSFSGGGQETQYF.